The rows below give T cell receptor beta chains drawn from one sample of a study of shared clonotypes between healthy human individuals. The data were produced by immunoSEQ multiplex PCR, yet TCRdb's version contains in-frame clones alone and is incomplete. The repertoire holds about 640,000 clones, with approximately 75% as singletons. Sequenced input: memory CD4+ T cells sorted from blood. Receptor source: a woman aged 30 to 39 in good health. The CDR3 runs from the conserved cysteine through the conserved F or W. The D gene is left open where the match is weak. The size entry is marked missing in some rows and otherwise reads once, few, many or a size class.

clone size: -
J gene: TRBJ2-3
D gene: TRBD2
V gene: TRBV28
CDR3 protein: CASSFASGRGSDTQYF
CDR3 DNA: TGTGCCAGCAGTTTTGCCAGCGGGAGGGGCTCAGATACGCAGTATTTT

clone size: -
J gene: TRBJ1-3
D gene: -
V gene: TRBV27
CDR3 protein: CASNDSSGNTIYF
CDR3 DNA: TGTGCCAGCAATGACTCCTCTGGAAACACCATATATTTT

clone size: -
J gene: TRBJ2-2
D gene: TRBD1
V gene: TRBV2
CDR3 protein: CASTRTGANTGELFF
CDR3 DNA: TGTGCCAGTACCCGGACAGGTGCGAACACCGGGGAGCTGTTTTTT

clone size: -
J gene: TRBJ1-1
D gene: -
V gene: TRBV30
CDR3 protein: CASRTLNTEAFF
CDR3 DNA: TGTGCCAGTCGGACCCTAAACACTGAAGCTTTCTTT

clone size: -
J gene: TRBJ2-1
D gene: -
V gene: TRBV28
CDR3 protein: CASSLRRGSRFF
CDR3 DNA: TGTGCCAGCAGTCTTCGGAGGGGTTCACGGTTCTTC

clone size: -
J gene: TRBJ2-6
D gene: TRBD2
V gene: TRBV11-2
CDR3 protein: CASSHTSGMRSGANVLTF
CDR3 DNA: TGTGCCAGCAGCCACACTAGCGGGATGCGCTCTGGGGCCAACGTCCTGACTTTC

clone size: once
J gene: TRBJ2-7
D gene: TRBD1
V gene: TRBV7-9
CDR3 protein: CASSLRQGGTGEQYF
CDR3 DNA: TGTGCCAGCAGCTTACGACAGGGGGGAACTGGCGAGCAGTACTTC

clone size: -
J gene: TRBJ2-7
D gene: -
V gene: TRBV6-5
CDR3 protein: CASSARKLPSYEQYF
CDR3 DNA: TGTGCCAGCAGCGCCCGTAAGCTCCCTTCCTACGAGCAGTACTTC

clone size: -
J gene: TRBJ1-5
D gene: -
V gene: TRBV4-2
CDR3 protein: CASSQDLKVRQPQHF
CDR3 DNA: TGTGCCAGCAGCCAAGATCTTAAGGTTCGTCAGCCCCAGCATTTT

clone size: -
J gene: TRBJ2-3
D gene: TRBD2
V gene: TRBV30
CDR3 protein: CAWSPTSGSADTQYF
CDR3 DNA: TGTGCCTGGAGTCCGACTAGCGGGAGTGCAGATACGCAGTATTTT

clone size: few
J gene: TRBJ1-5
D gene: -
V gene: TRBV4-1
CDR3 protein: CASSQDGGNQPQHF
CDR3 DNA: TGCGCCAGCAGCCAAGATGGCGGCAATCAGCCCCAGCATTTT

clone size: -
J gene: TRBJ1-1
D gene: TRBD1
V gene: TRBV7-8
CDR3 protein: CASSLRRTGGLTEAFF
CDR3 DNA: TGTGCCAGCAGCTTGCGTCGGACAGGGGGCCTTACTGAAGCTTTCTTT

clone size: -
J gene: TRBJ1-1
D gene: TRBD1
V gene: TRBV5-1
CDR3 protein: CASSSGDRVNTEAFF
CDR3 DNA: TGCGCCAGCAGCTCAGGAGACAGGGTGAACACTGAAGCTTTCTTT

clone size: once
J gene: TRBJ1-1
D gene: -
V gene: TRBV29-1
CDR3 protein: CSVPGPGVNTEAFF
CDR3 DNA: TGCAGCGTTCCGGGTCCAGGAGTGAACACTGAAGCTTTCTTT

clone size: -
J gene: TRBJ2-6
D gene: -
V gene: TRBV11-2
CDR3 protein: CASSLDLQGDNVLTF
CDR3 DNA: TGTGCCAGCAGCCTTGACCTGCAGGGTGACAACGTCCTGACTTTC

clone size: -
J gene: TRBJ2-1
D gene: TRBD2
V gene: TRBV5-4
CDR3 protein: CASSLGQREKGEQFF
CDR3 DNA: TGTGCCAGCAGCTTAGGGCAGCGGGAGAAAGGTGAGCAGTTCTTC

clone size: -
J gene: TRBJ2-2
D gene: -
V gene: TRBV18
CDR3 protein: CASSPSSPGGPGELFF
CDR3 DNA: TGTGCCAGCTCACCGAGCTCTCCCGGCGGTCCCGGGGAGCTGTTTTTT

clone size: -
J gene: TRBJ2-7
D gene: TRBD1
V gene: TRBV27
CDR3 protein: CASSADRVNSYEQYF
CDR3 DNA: TGTGCCAGCAGTGCCGACAGGGTCAACTCCTACGAGCAGTACTTC

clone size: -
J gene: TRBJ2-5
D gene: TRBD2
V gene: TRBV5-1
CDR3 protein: CASSSTNSGRAQETQYF
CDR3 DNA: TGCGCCAGCAGCTCTACCAATAGCGGGAGGGCCCAAGAGACCCAGTACTTC

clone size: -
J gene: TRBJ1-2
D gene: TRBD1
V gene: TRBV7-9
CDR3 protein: CASSSPGQGYGYTF
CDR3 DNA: TGTGCCAGCAGCTCACCGGGACAGGGATATGGCTACACCTTC

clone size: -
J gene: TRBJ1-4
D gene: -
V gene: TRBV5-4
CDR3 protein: CASSVTPPNEKLFF
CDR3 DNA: TGTGCCAGCAGCGTGACACCTCCTAATGAAAAACTGTTTTTT

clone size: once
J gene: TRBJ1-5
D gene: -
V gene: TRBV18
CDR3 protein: CASSQQGPGQPQHF
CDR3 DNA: TGTGCCAGCTCACAGCAGGGCCCCGGGCAGCCCCAGCATTTT

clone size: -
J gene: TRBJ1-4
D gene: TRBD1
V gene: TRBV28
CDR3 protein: CASSSGQAATNEKLFF
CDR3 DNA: TGTGCCAGCAGTTCTGGACAGGCAGCAACTAATGAAAAACTGTTTTTT

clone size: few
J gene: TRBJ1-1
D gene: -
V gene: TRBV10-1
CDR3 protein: CASRGHMNTEAFF
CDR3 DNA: TGCGCCAGCAGGGGCCATATGAACACTGAAGCTTTCTTT

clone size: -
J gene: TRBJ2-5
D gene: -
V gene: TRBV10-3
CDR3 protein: CAIRNRDQETQYF
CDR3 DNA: TGTGCCATCAGAAACAGAGACCAAGAGACCCAGTACTTC

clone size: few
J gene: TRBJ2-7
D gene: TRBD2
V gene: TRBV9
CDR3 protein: CASISGRAYEQYF
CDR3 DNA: TGTGCCAGCATTAGCGGGAGGGCCTACGAGCAGTACTTC

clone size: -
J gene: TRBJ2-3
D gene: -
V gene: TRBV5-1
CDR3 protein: CASSEDSGTDTQYF
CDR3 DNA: TGCGCCAGCAGCGAAGACAGCGGCACAGATACGCAGTATTTT

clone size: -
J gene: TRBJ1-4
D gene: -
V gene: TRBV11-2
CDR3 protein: CASSLGQGEKLFF
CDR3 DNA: TGTGCCAGCAGCTTAGGGCAGGGGGAAAAACTGTTTTTT

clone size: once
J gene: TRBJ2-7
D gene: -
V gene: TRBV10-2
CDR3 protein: CASSESRGSKQYF
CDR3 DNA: TGCGCCAGCAGTGAGTCGAGGGGTAGTAAGCAGTACTTC

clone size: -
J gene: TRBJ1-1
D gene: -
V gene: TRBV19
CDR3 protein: CASSEGRLNTEAFF
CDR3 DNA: TGTGCCAGTAGTGAGGGACGGTTGAACACTGAAGCTTTCTTT

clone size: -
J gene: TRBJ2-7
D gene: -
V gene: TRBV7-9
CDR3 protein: CASSLSSSGEQYF
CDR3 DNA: TGTGCCAGCAGCTTATCTAGCTCTGGCGAGCAGTACTTC

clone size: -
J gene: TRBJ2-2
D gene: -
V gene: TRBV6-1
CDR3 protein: CASSAKSGNTGELFF
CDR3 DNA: TGTGCCAGCAGCGCAAAATCCGGGAACACCGGGGAGCTGTTTTTT

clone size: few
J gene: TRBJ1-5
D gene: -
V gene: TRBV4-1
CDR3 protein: CASSQDEGQPQHF
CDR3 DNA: TGCGCCAGCAGCCAAGATGAGGGTCAGCCCCAGCATTTT

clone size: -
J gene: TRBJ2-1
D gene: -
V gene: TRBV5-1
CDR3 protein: CASSNDRSSYNEQFF
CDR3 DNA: TGCGCCAGCAGCAATGACAGGAGCTCCTACAATGAGCAGTTCTTC

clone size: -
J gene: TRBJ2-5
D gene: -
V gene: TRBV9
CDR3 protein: CASSVVAEHQETQYF
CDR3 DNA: TGTGCCAGCAGCGTAGTGGCGGAGCACCAAGAGACCCAGTACTTC

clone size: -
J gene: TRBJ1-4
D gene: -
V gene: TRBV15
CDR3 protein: CATSSGTSEKLFF
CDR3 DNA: TGTGCCACCAGCAGTGGGACTAGTGAAAAACTGTTTTTT

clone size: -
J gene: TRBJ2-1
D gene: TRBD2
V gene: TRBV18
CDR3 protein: CASSGLAGDEQFF
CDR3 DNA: TGTGCCAGCTCGGGACTAGCGGGAGATGAGCAGTTCTTC

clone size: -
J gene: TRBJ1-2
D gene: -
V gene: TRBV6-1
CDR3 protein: CATSSSDSTYGYTF
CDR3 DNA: TGTGCCACCTCGTCGTCGGACAGCACTTATGGCTACACCTTC

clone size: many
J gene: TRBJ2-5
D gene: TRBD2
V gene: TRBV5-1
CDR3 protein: CASREGLAGGVQYF
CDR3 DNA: TGCGCCAGCAGGGAAGGACTAGCGGGAGGAGTCCAGTACTTC

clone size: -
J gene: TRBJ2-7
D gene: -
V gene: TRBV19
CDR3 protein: CASSTPWGEQYF
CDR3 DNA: TGTGCCAGTAGTACTCCTTGGGGCGAGCAGTACTTC

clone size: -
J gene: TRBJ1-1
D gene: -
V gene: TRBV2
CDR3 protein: CASSDLSYLPNTEAFF
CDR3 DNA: TGTGCCAGCAGTGATCTTAGCTATCTGCCGAACACTGAAGCTTTCTTT

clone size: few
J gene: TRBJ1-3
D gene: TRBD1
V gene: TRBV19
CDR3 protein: CASSTRTGGNTIYF
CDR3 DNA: TGTGCCAGTAGTACCCGGACAGGTGGGAACACCATATATTTT

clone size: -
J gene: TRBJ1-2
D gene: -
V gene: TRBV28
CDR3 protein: CASSLRQSAVYGYTF
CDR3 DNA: TGTGCCAGCAGTCTCCGACAGTCCGCCGTTTATGGCTACACCTTC

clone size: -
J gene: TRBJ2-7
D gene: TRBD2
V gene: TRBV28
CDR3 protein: CASTQTSGSSFYEQYF
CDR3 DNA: TGTGCCAGCACCCAGACTAGCGGGAGTTCCTTCTACGAGCAGTACTTC

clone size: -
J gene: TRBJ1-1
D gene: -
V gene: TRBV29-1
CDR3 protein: CSVGGRMNTEAFF
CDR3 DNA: TGCAGCGTTGGGGGACGTATGAACACTGAAGCTTTCTTT

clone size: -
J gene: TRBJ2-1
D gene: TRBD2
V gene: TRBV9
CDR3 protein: CASSASGSSNEQFF
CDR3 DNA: TGTGCCAGCAGCGCAAGCGGGAGCTCCAATGAGCAGTTCTTC

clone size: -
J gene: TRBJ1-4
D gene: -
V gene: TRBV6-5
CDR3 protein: CASSSSDLSLFF
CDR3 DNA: TGTGCCAGCAGTTCGTCTGACCTTTCCCTGTTTTTT

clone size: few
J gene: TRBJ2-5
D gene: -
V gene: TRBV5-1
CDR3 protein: CASSLDGTSKETQYF
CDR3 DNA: TGCGCCAGCAGCTTGGATGGGACTTCAAAAGAGACCCAGTACTTC

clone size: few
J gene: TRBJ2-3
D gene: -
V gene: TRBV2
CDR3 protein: CASAISNTQYF
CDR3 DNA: TGTGCCAGCGCAATCTCCAACACGCAGTATTTT

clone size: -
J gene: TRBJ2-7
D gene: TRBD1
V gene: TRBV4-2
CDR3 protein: CASSPTGTAIEQYF
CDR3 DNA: TGTGCCAGCAGCCCTACGGGGACAGCGATCGAGCAGTACTTC

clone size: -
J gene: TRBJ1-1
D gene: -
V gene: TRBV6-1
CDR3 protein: CASSEADYTEAFF
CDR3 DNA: TGTGCCAGCAGTGAAGCGGACTACACTGAAGCTTTCTTT

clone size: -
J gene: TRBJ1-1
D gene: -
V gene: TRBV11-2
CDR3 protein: CASSLRPGNTEAFF
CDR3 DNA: TGTGCCAGCAGCTTGAGACCGGGGAACACTGAAGCTTTCTTT

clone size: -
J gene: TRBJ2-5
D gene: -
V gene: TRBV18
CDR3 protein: CASSPSLWETQYF
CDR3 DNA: TGTGCCAGCTCACCTAGTCTCTGGGAGACCCAGTACTTC

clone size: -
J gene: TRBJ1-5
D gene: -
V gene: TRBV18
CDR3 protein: CASSQGKGNQPQHF
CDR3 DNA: TGTGCCAGCTCACAGGGTAAGGGCAATCAGCCCCAGCATTTT

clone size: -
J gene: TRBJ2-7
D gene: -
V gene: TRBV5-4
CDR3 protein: CASSLDPGSSYEQYF
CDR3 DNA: TGTGCCAGCAGCTTAGATCCAGGGAGCTCCTACGAGCAGTACTTC